This T cell receptor beta chain was profiled in a study of early T cells in non-severe SARS-CoV-2 infection. For the study at large: The study sequenced bulk RNA from unsorted whole blood, with chains unpaired. The study, taken as a whole, reports: Using VDJdb, the matching emphasized anti-spike CD8 responses while missing private and CD4 specificities.

Individually, cDNA molecules had unique molecular identifiers attached to them. Each CDR3 protein gets one entry after TCRdb re-called the 5' RACE reads with MiXCR. This table has around 62,000 distinct CDR3 sequences, roughly 12% appearing once. A word on this clonotype: As yet, its antigen is unknown.

Germline-derived CDR1 and CDR2 are MDHEN and SYDVKM. V shed 5 bases, J shed 0 bases, and the junction held 10 bases outside the gene matches. The CDR3 has 17 amino acids. Sequencing was done on a sample of whole blood. The clonotype comes from an adult who was a healthcare worker with PCR-confirmed SARS-CoV-2 infection or an uninfected control (not recorded which). The V call is TRBV28, the J call TRBJ1-5; 7 bases match TRBD1. CDR3 coding DNA: TGTGCCAGCAGTCGCCACTCGGGACAGCGTAGCAATCAGCCCCAGCATTTT. As protein: CASSRHSGQRSNQPQHF.